The T cell receptor beta chain described here comes from a study of cytomegalovirus exposure and HLA in healthy donors. The PCR ran on 60 Vbeta and 13 Jbeta primers. Under the authors' procedure: Later, an analysis found approximately 80 million unique TCR beta chains, and around 10 million of these were shared. The repertoire was sequenced with immunoSEQ multiplex PCR; TCRdb's copy has only in-frame clones and lacks some. V and J calls and clone size follow that table, whereas D and trimming were derived from the DNA. This sample's table reports 35,000 to 45,000 clones. The study's findings and limits: TCR beta chains associated with HLA were, in a later analysis, more clonally expanded than equally common others. It was 150 or so TCR beta chains that were listed as cytomegalovirus-associated.

On this clone itself: Its antigen remains unidentified.

The receptor's source is a woman in her twenties or thirties in good health and CMV-seropositive. Source material: PBMCs.

The CDR3 loop is CASSSRSDTEAFF. CDR3 nucleotide sequence: TGTGCCAGCAGTTCACGATCAGACACTGAAGCTTTCTTT. The rearrangement uses TRBV2 and TRBJ1-1; D is unclear. The germline V gene encodes CDR1 SNHLY and CDR2 FYNNEI. CDR3 length equals 13 residues. V dropped 5 bases and J dropped 3 bases, with 10 bases sitting between them.